This passage covers 10 T cell receptor beta chains from one sample sequenced in a study of post-analysis software for immune sequencing data. Study-wide findings and caveats: Relative to controls, patients had five TRBV segments at higher frequency, with TRBV5-6, TRBV5-1 and TRBV20-1 among these.

Sequencing libraries made from TCR beta cDNA carried unique molecular identifiers. TCRdb redid the calling of the PCR reads with MiXCR, one entry per CDR3 protein. The data hold 650,000 to 850,000 distinct CDR3 sequences, with around 53% observed a single time. These TCRs are of unknown antigen specificity. Sequenced input: blood. All receptors come from a girl aged 5 to 17 with multiple sclerosis.

V gene TRBV15 combines with J gene TRBJ2-5; D may be TRBD2 (6 bases). Germline CDR1 and CDR2: LNHNV and YYDKDF (reference sequence). Trimming removed 8 bases at V and 1 base at J, with 17 bases between. The CDR3 sequence is 15 residues long. For the CDR3, the DNA is TGTGCCACCGATCGCACTCGGGGAGGCCAAGAGACCCAGTACTTC. This encodes CATDRTRGGQETQYF.

This clonotype has a handful of counts. The CDR3 sequence is CATVLAALNTEAFF. CDR3 coding DNA: TGTGCCACCGTTCTAGCGGCTCTGAACACTGAAGCTTTCTTT. The chain is built from TRBV28 and TRBJ1-1, with D hard to call. CDR3 size: 14 residues. V was trimmed by 10 bases and J by 0 bases, leaving 15 bases between them. CDR1 MDHEN and CDR2 SYDVKM come from the germline V gene. The variable domain in full, with the rest retrieved from reference TRBV28 and TRBJ1-1, is DVKVTQSSRYLVKRTGEKVFLECVQDMDHENMFWYRQDPGLGLRLIYFSYDVKMKEKGDIPEGYSVSREKKERFSLILESASTNQTSMYLCATVLAALNTEAFFGQGTRLTVV.

This clonotype was seen a handful of times. This sequence joins TRBV29-1 and TRBJ2-1, with 7 bases matching TRBD2. Germline V gene data show CDR1 as SQVTM and CDR2 as ANQGSEA. The V and J ends lost 8 bases and 2 bases, in that order; junction bases with no gene match: 12. The CDR3 has 15 residues. This chain's CDR3 is CSTSSGTKPYNEQFF. The DNA of the CDR3 is TGCAGCACCAGTTCCGGGACTAAGCCCTACAATGAGCAGTTCTTC.

The chain joins TRBV20-1 to TRBJ1-2; D remains ambiguous. The CDR3 spans 17 residues. Trimming took off 6 bases at V and 0 bases at J, with 23 bases between the two ends. Per the germline V gene, CDR1 is DFQATT and CDR2 is SNEGSKA (reference sequence). The CDR3 sequence: CSAQHLDKTRTNYGYTF. CDR3 bases: TGCAGTGCACAACACTTGGATAAGACACGAACTAACTATGGCTACACCTTC.

The CDR3 nucleotides are TGTGCCAGCAGCCCCTGGACAGGGGGAACCTACAATGAGCAGTTCTTC. It yields the protein CASSPWTGGTYNEQFF. The rearrangement joins TRBV11-1 to TRBJ2-1; 10 bases are shared with TRBD1. Germline CDR1 reads SGHAT; CDR2 reads FQDESV (reference sequence). The CDR3 contains 16 residues. The junction had 6 bases not matched to a gene; V was cut back by 5 bases and J by 2 bases.

The rearrangement uses TRBV7-9 and TRBJ2-5; TRBD1 or TRBD2 may be the D gene (5 bases each). Germline V gene sequence: CDR1 SEHNR, CDR2 FQNEAQ (reference sequence). V lost 3 bases and J lost 11, with 22 bases in between. The CDR3 runs to 15 residues. CDR3: CASSLGETNYNEQYF. The CDR3 DNA reads as TGTGCCAGCAGCTTGGGGGAGACAAACTACAATGAGCAGTACTTC.

V usage is TRBV29-1 and J usage is TRBJ2-7; 10 bases map to TRBD1. Per germline, CDR1 SQVTM and CDR2 ANQGSEA. This CDR3 spans 13 amino acids. J lost 0 bases, V lost 8 bases, and 4 bases had no gene match. CDR3 DNA: TGCAGCACCGGGGACAGGGGCTCCTACGAGCAGTACTTC. Amino acids: CSTGDRGSYEQYF.

This chain links TRBV27 with TRBJ2-7; TRBD2 matches at 10 bases. V trimming: 7 bases; J trimming: 6 bases; junction bases outside the gene matches: 15. From germline, CDR1 is MNHEY and CDR2 SMNVEV (reference sequence). The CDR3 covers 16 residues. CDR3: CASIPRLAGVIGEQYF. CDR3 DNA sequence: TGTGCCAGCATCCCTCGTCTAGCGGGAGTGATCGGCGAGCAGTACTTC.

The rearrangement joins TRBV5-6 to TRBJ2-1, with 12 bases lining up with TRBD2. Germline values: CDR1 SGHDT, CDR2 YYEEEE. V lost 2 bases to trimming and J lost 2 bases; unmatched junction nucleotides: 5. The CDR3 totals 17 residues. For the CDR3, the DNA is TGTGCCAGCAGCTTCCTAGCGGGAGGGCACCCCTACAATGAGCAGTTCTTC. This translates into CASSFLAGGHPYNEQFF.

This clonotype showed up just a few times. The chain carries TRBV4-2 and TRBJ2-5, with 12 bases identical to TRBD2. Germline-derived CDR1 and CDR2 are LGHNA and YNFKEQ. Losses at the gene ends were 3 bases for V and 2 bases for J; bases not matched to a gene: 10. The CDR3 totals 18 residues. CDR3 in amino acids: CASSQAGLAGGRQETQYF. For the CDR3, the DNA is TGTGCCAGCAGCCAGGCCGGGCTAGCGGGGGGGCGGCAAGAGACCCAGTACTTC.